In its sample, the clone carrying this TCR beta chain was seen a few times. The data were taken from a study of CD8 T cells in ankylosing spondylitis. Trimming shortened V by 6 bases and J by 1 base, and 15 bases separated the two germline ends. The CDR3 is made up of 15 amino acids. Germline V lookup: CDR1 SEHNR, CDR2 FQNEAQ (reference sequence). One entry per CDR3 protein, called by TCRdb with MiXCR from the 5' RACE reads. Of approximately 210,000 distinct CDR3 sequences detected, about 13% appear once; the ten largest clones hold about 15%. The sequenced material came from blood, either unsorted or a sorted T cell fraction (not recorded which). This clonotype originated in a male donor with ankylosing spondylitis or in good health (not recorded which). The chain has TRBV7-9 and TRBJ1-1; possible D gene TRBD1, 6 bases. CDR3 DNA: TGTGCCAGCAGTTCTGGGGGCTATTCGAACACTGAAGCTTTCTTT. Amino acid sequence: CASSSGGYSNTEAFF.